This TCR beta chain stems from a study of T cells in Graves' hyperthyroidism and ophthalmopathy. The CDR3 loop spans 12 amino acids. With 5 bases removed from V and 9 bases from J, the gap between germline ends came to 14 bases. Germline CDR1 and CDR2: SEHNR and FQNEAQ (reference sequence). Amplified regions were TCR beta CDR3 sequences from RNA transcripts. First-round RT-PCR of the TCR CDR3 relied on the HTBI primer set. TCRdb called the multiplex PCR reads again in MiXCR, with one record for every CDR3 protein. The repertoire holds fewer than 600,000 distinct CDR3 sequences, with 14% as singletons. This clonotype was seen at least ten times.

This receptor was obtained from a woman in her 40s with Graves' hyperthyroidism. Sequencing input: blood. The genes are TRBV7-9 and TRBJ2-7; D perhaps matches TRBD1 (6 bases). CDR3 sequence: CASSPATGTQYF. CDR3 in DNA: TGTGCCAGCAGCCCGGCGACAGGAACGCAGTACTTC.